Listed below are T cell receptor beta chains from one sample, sequenced in a study of shared clonotypes between healthy human individuals. Sequencing was performed with immunoSEQ multiplex PCR; in TCRdb, only in-frame clones are kept and a portion is missing. The sample has around 700,000 clones; approximately 75% are singletons. The specimen was memory CD4+ T cells sorted from blood. These receptors all stem from a woman aged 25-40 years in good health. Each CDR3 is given with its conserved first and last residue. D genes are given only for firm matches. Not every row has a clone size; where given, it reads once, few, many or a size class.

abundance: .
d_gene: .
v_gene: TRBV28
j_gene: TRBJ1-1
CDR3nt: TGTGCCAGCAGCCCCACTGGGTGGGGCTTGAGGACTGAAGCTTTCTTT
CDR3aa: CASSPTGWGLRTEAFF

abundance: .
d_gene: .
v_gene: TRBV19
j_gene: TRBJ1-5
CDR3nt: TGTGCCAGTAGTATAGATCTAGCGAAGCCCCAGCATTTT
CDR3aa: CASSIDLAKPQHF

abundance: .
d_gene: .
v_gene: TRBV21-1
j_gene: TRBJ2-5
CDR3nt: TGTGCCAGCAGCAAAGGACGGTCCCAAGAGACCCAGTACTTC
CDR3aa: CASSKGRSQETQYF

abundance: .
d_gene: .
v_gene: TRBV28
j_gene: TRBJ2-7
CDR3nt: TGTGCCAGCCTATCAGGGGACTCCTCCTACGAGCAGTACTTC
CDR3aa: CASLSGDSSYEQYF

abundance: .
d_gene: TRBD1
v_gene: TRBV19
j_gene: TRBJ1-2
CDR3nt: TGTGCCAGTAGTACTGGACAGGGGAGCTATGGCTACACCTTC
CDR3aa: CASSTGQGSYGYTF

abundance: .
d_gene: TRBD2
v_gene: TRBV2
j_gene: TRBJ2-7
CDR3nt: TGTGCCAGCCGTCCCTCTAGCGGGGGATCCTACGAGCAGTACTTC
CDR3aa: CASRPSSGGSYEQYF

abundance: .
d_gene: TRBD1
v_gene: TRBV5-6
j_gene: TRBJ1-2
CDR3nt: TGTGCCAGCAGCTTGTCCGGGACAGGGGGCAACTATGGCTACACCTTC
CDR3aa: CASSLSGTGGNYGYTF

abundance: .
d_gene: TRBD1
v_gene: TRBV18
j_gene: TRBJ2-6
CDR3nt: TGTGCCAGCTCACCACTGGACAGGGGAGGATCTGGGGCCAACGTCCTGACTTTC
CDR3aa: CASSPLDRGGSGANVLTF

abundance: .
d_gene: .
v_gene: TRBV2
j_gene: TRBJ1-1
CDR3nt: TGTGCCAGCAGTGACTTAGGTTCCACTGAAGCTTTCTTT
CDR3aa: CASSDLGSTEAFF

abundance: .
d_gene: .
v_gene: TRBV5-1
j_gene: TRBJ1-1
CDR3nt: TGCGCCAGCAGCGGGGGGGCGCTTGGTGTTATGGGCACTGAAGCTTTCTTT
CDR3aa: CASSGGALGVMGTEAFF

abundance: .
d_gene: TRBD2
v_gene: TRBV19
j_gene: TRBJ2-7
CDR3nt: TGTGCCAGTAGTATAGCCGGGACTAGCGGTAGCTCCTACGAGCAGTACTTC
CDR3aa: CASSIAGTSGSSYEQYF

abundance: few
d_gene: TRBD1
v_gene: TRBV18
j_gene: TRBJ1-5
CDR3nt: TGTGCCAGCTCACCTGGACAGGGTGTGGGGCAGCCCCAGCATTTT
CDR3aa: CASSPGQGVGQPQHF

abundance: .
d_gene: .
v_gene: TRBV15
j_gene: TRBJ1-1
CDR3nt: TGTGCCACCAGCAGAGATCTGGTCGCAGGGAACACTGAAGCTTTCTTT
CDR3aa: CATSRDLVAGNTEAFF

abundance: once
d_gene: .
v_gene: TRBV25-1
j_gene: TRBJ2-1
CDR3nt: TGTGCCAGCATTGGACCGCGACCGGGACTGTCGTACAATGAGCAGTTCTTC
CDR3aa: CASIGPRPGLSYNEQFF

abundance: .
d_gene: TRBD2
v_gene: TRBV11-2
j_gene: TRBJ2-1
CDR3nt: TGTGCCAGCAGCTTCCCGCGGGCGGGAGTATGGGCTGAGCAGTTCTTC
CDR3aa: CASSFPRAGVWAEQFF

abundance: few
d_gene: .
v_gene: TRBV27
j_gene: TRBJ1-5
CDR3nt: TGTGCCAGCCAAGGGACGGGGGGAAACAATCAGCCCCAGCATTTT
CDR3aa: CASQGTGGNNQPQHF

abundance: once
d_gene: .
v_gene: TRBV18
j_gene: TRBJ2-7
CDR3nt: TGTGCCAGCTCACCACGGACGGGCTCCTACGAGCAGTACTTC
CDR3aa: CASSPRTGSYEQYF

abundance: once
d_gene: TRBD2
v_gene: TRBV29-1
j_gene: TRBJ2-3
CDR3nt: TGCAGCGTTGAACTAGCGGACACAGATACGCAGTATTTT
CDR3aa: CSVELADTDTQYF

abundance: once
d_gene: .
v_gene: TRBV4-1
j_gene: TRBJ1-5
CDR3nt: TGCGCCAGCAGCCAAGCCGACACGTTCTCCGGCGCTCAGCCCCAGCATTTT
CDR3aa: CASSQADTFSGAQPQHF

abundance: .
d_gene: .
v_gene: TRBV21-1
j_gene: TRBJ1-2
CDR3nt: TGTGCCAGCAGCCCCCGGAGCTATGGCTACACCTTC
CDR3aa: CASSPRSYGYTF

abundance: .
d_gene: .
v_gene: TRBV4-1
j_gene: TRBJ2-1
CDR3nt: TGCGCCAGCAGCTCGACAGGAGGTCACAATGAGCAGTTCTTC
CDR3aa: CASSSTGGHNEQFF

abundance: .
d_gene: .
v_gene: TRBV18
j_gene: TRBJ2-1
CDR3nt: TGTGCCAGCTCACCGGCCCCGCAGGGTGAGCAGTTCTTC
CDR3aa: CASSPAPQGEQFF

abundance: .
d_gene: .
v_gene: TRBV7-8
j_gene: TRBJ2-7
CDR3nt: TGTGCCAGCAGCTTAGGGGGGCGTGGGAGGTACGAGCAGTACTTC
CDR3aa: CASSLGGRGRYEQYF

abundance: .
d_gene: .
v_gene: TRBV5-1
j_gene: TRBJ2-7
CDR3nt: TGCGCCAGCAGGAGCGGGGACAGAAACTACGAGCAGTACTTC
CDR3aa: CASRSGDRNYEQYF

abundance: once
d_gene: TRBD2
v_gene: TRBV5-1
j_gene: TRBJ2-1
CDR3nt: TGCGCCAGCAGCTTGAGCAGCGGGGCGTACAATGAGCAGTTCTTC
CDR3aa: CASSLSSGAYNEQFF